This is a list of T cell receptor beta chains from one sample in a study of blood T cell repertoires in COVID-19. Profiling relied on immunoSEQ multiplex PCR, and the TCRdb table lists in-frame clones only, not all of them. The table shows 140,000 or so clones, with about 80% occurring only once. The sequenced sample was peripheral blood. The receptor set was obtained from a woman at least 80 years old with acute or convalescent COVID-19. Both conserved end residues are part of each CDR3. D genes are given only for firm matches. Only part of the rows carry a size: once, few, many, or a class if the clone is expanded.

abundance	v_gene	d_gene	j_gene	CDR3aa	CDR3nt
few	TRBV6-2/TRBV6-3	TRBD2	TRBJ2-5	CASSYYRDYFEETQYF	TGTGCCAGCAGTTACTACCGGGACTACTTCGAAGAGACCCAGTACTTC
.	TRBV5-1	.	TRBJ1-4	CASSLDKWREEKLFF	TGCGCCAGCAGCTTGGACAAATGGAGGGAAGAAAAACTGTTTTTT
.	TRBV9	TRBD2	TRBJ2-3	CASSVGLAGPTDTQYF	TGTGCCAGCAGCGTAGGATTAGCGGGGCCCACAGATACGCAGTATTTT
.	TRBV6-4	.	TRBJ2-7	CASSESVLPIEQYF	TGTGCCAGCAGTGAGTCCGTTCTCCCTATCGAGCAGTACTTC
few	TRBV6-5	.	TRBJ1-5	CASRKQGWDQPQHF	TGTGCCAGCAGAAAACAGGGTTGGGATCAGCCCCAGCATTTT
.	TRBV7-9	TRBD1	TRBJ1-5	CASSLGDRGINQPQHF	TGTGCCAGCAGCTTAGGGGACAGGGGGATTAATCAGCCCCAGCATTTT
.	TRBV12-3/TRBV12-4	.	TRBJ1-1	CASSFTINTEAFF	TGTGCCAGCAGTTTTACAATAAACACTGAAGCTTTCTTT
.	TRBV20-1	.	TRBJ2-1	CSATGWAEQFF	TGCAGTGCCACTGGGTGGGCTGAGCAGTTCTTC
.	TRBV5-1	TRBD2	TRBJ2-3	CASSRTSGGERTDTQYF	TGCGCCAGCAGCCGGACTAGCGGGGGGGAGCGAACAGATACGCAGTATTTT
.	TRBV12-5	.	TRBJ1-1	CASGLSVVNTEAFF	TGTGCTAGTGGTTTGTCCGTAGTGAACACTGAAGCTTTCTTT
.	TRBV12-3/TRBV12-4	TRBD1	TRBJ1-3	CASSTTGGNTIYF	TGTGCCAGCAGTACGACAGGGGGAAACACCATATATTTT
.	TRBV6-5	TRBD1	TRBJ2-7	CASSYRDRVYHEQYF	TGTGCCAGCAGTTACCGGGACAGGGTATATCACGAGCAGTACTTC
.	TRBV10-3	TRBD1	TRBJ1-2	CAIGTGANYGYTF	TGTGCCATTGGGACAGGGGCCAACTATGGCTACACCTTC
.	TRBV3-1/TRBV3-2	.	TRBJ1-2	CASSAEGSYGYTF	TGTGCCAGCAGTGCGGAGGGGAGCTATGGCTACACCTTC
few	TRBV18	.	TRBJ1-1	CASSLDWPGAFF	TGTGCCAGCTCCCTGGATTGGCCCGGGGCTTTCTTT
.	TRBV2	TRBD1	TRBJ1-1	CASRAQRQGATEAFF	TGTGCCAGCAGGGCGCAGCGACAGGGGGCCACTGAAGCTTTCTTT
.	TRBV15	.	TRBJ1-6	CATSRGGGHSSPLHF	TGTGCCACCAGCAGAGGAGGGGGACACTCTTCACCCCTCCACTTT
.	TRBV19	.	TRBJ1-4	CASSISGGADEKLFF	TGTGCCAGTAGTATAAGTGGGGGCGCGGATGAAAAACTGTTTTTT
once	TRBV4-2	TRBD1	TRBJ1-1	CASSQPPGQGKGEAFF	TGTGCCAGCAGCCAACCTCCGGGACAGGGGAAAGGGGAAGCTTTCTTT
.	TRBV2	.	TRBJ2-7	CASRAGQPYEQYF	TGTGCCAGCAGGGCGGGACAGCCCTACGAGCAGTACTTC
.	TRBV5-1	TRBD1	TRBJ1-2	CASSPLQGSLNRGYTF	TGCGCCAGCAGCCCATTACAGGGGTCGCTGAATCGTGGCTACACCTTC
.	TRBV5-4	.	TRBJ2-2	CASSSLTGRSGELFF	TGTGCCAGCAGCTCTCTGACAGGGAGGTCCGGGGAGCTGTTTTTT
.	TRBV4-1	.	TRBJ1-2	CASSQVSDIRLYGYTF	TGCGCCAGCAGCCAAGTTTCGGACATTCGACTCTATGGCTACACCTTC
once	TRBV30	.	TRBJ1-6	CAWRLESSYNSPLHF	TGTGCCTGGAGGCTGGAGAGCTCCTATAATTCACCCCTCCACTTT
.	TRBV3-1/TRBV3-2	.	TRBJ2-3	CASSQSGSMDTQYF	TGTGCCAGCAGCCAATCCGGGAGCATGGATACGCAGTATTTT
.	TRBV7-9	.	TRBJ2-7	CASSRALSGTTYEQYF	TGTGCCAGCAGCCGTGCTTTATCAGGGACAACCTACGAGCAGTACTTC
.	TRBV7-9	TRBD1	TRBJ1-6	CASSFRDRSPLHF	TGTGCCAGCAGCTTCCGGGACAGATCACCCCTCCACTTT
.	TRBV5-6	.	TRBJ1-2	CASSLNQGVGYGYTF	TGTGCCAGCAGCTTGAATCAGGGCGTCGGCTATGGCTACACCTTC
.	TRBV24-1	TRBD1	TRBJ2-7	CATSDSGTDEQYF	TGTGCCACCAGTGATTCCGGGACAGACGAGCAGTACTTC
.	TRBV7-7	.	TRBJ1-1	CASSLGTGTEAFF	TGTGCCAGCAGCCTCGGGACTGGCACTGAAGCTTTCTTT
.	TRBV5-6	.	TRBJ1-1	CASSFGGGGTEAFF	TGTGCCAGCAGCTTCGGTGGGGGAGGGACTGAAGCTTTCTTT
.	TRBV5-4	TRBD1	TRBJ2-7	CASSLYTGDGQYF	TGTGCCAGCAGCTTGTATACAGGGGACGGGCAGTACTTC
few	TRBV3-1/TRBV3-2	TRBD2	TRBJ2-2	CASSARLAGTTGELFF	TGTGCCAGCAGCGCAAGACTAGCGGGGACCACCGGGGAGCTGTTTTTT
.	TRBV10-3	.	TRBJ2-7	CAISETGLEQYF	TGTGCCATCAGTGAGACAGGCCTTGAGCAGTACTTC
once	TRBV7-9	.	TRBJ2-3	CASSLENDRQYF	TGTGCCAGCAGCTTAGAGAATGACAGGCAGTATTTT
.	TRBV9	.	TRBJ1-1	CASSVETANTEAFF	TGTGCCAGCAGCGTAGAAACAGCGAACACTGAAGCTTTCTTT
.	TRBV5-4	TRBD1	TRBJ1-2	CASSLRDRAHYGYTF	TGTGCCAGCAGCTTGAGGGACAGGGCACACTATGGCTACACCTTC
.	TRBV5-4	.	TRBJ1-1	CASSLVGGNTEAFF	TGTGCCAGCAGCTTGGTAGGGGGGAACACTGAAGCTTTCTTT
.	TRBV7-3	.	TRBJ1-4	CASSLNGPLPEKLFF	TGTGCCAGCAGCTTAAATGGGCCTCTCCCCGAAAAACTGTTTTTT
.	TRBV25-1	.	TRBJ2-2	CASSRMAGFNTGELFF	TGTGCCAGCAGTAGGATGGCAGGGTTTAACACCGGGGAGCTGTTTTTT
.	TRBV19	.	TRBJ1-4	CASRNSPDEKLFF	TGTGCCAGTAGAAACTCACCGGATGAAAAACTGTTTTTT
many	TRBV11-3	TRBD2	TRBJ2-3	CASSTISGGLTDTQYF	TGTGCCAGCAGTACTATAAGCGGGGGTCTCACAGATACGCAGTATTTT
.	TRBV3-1/TRBV3-2	.	TRBJ2-7	CASSQDPPYEQYF	TGTGCCAGCAGCCAAGACCCTCCCTACGAGCAGTACTTC
few	TRBV19	.	TRBJ1-5	CASSIGGSGRQPQHF	TGTGCCAGTAGTATAGGAGGCTCCGGCCGCCAGCCCCAGCATTTT
.	TRBV27	.	TRBJ1-1	CASSSVGATPEAFF	TGTGCCAGCAGTTCAGTCGGAGCCACCCCTGAAGCTTTCTTT
.	TRBV7-3	TRBD2	TRBJ2-3	CASSFKSGGGGDTQYF	TGTGCCAGCAGCTTCAAGAGCGGGGGAGGGGGAGATACGCAGTATTTT
once	TRBV30	TRBD1	TRBJ2-7	CAWTELGQGYEQYF	TGTGCCTGGACTGAACTAGGACAGGGTTACGAGCAGTACTTC
.	TRBV2	TRBD1	TRBJ1-5	CASTYAGGLNQPQHF	TGTGCCAGCACTTACGCAGGGGGGCTGAATCAGCCCCAGCATTTT
.	TRBV19	TRBD1	TRBJ1-2	CASSISVLRDRGPGYTF	TGTGCCAGTAGTATATCCGTCCTGCGGGACAGGGGGCCCGGCTACACCTTC
.	TRBV25-1	TRBD1	TRBJ1-2	CASSIEGQSYGYTF	TGTGCCAGCAGTATAGAGGGACAGAGCTATGGCTACACCTTC
.	TRBV5-5	TRBD1	TRBJ1-4	CASSLVETGVEKLFF	TGTGCCAGCAGCTTGGTGGAAACAGGGGTTGAAAAACTGTTTTTT
.	TRBV5-4	.	TRBJ2-1	CASSYGGAPYNEQFF	TGTGCCAGCAGCTATGGGGGGGCCCCCTACAATGAGCAGTTCTTC
.	TRBV19	.	TRBJ2-3	CASNELAGVDTQYF	TGTGCCAGTAACGAATTAGCCGGAGTAGATACGCAGTATTTT
.	TRBV12-3/TRBV12-4	.	TRBJ2-7	CASSPFGVEQYF	TGTGCCAGCAGTCCTTTCGGGGTGGAGCAGTACTTC
.	TRBV7-6	TRBD1	TRBJ1-1	CASSRSSGQMNTEAFF	TGTGCCAGCAGCCGCTCCTCGGGACAGATGAACACTGAAGCTTTCTTT
.	TRBV6-6	.	TRBJ1-1	CASSRRTDLGAFF	TGTGCCAGCAGTCGTCGGACAGACTTGGGAGCTTTCTTT
.	TRBV19	.	TRBJ2-1	CASTPPGARRYNEQFF	TGTGCCAGTACCCCCCCAGGCGCACGACGATACAATGAGCAGTTCTTC